These 14 T cell receptor beta chains share one sample of origin, sequenced in a study of response to subunit inactivated influenza vaccine. TCRdb re-derived calls from the RT-PCR reads in MiXCR, one entry per CDR3 protein. The table shows just under 550,000 distinct CDR3 sequences, with approximately 24% occurring only once. These sequences were also reported in another study, on T cells expressing NK-cell markers. As that report states: TCR beta libraries carry UMIs added by 5'RACE template switching.

The material was CD4+ T cells sorted from PBMCs, obtained roughly 12 days after vaccination. The source is a man in his fifties or sixties who received an inactivated influenza vaccine.

This clonotype was found many times. The chain is built from TRBV5-1 and TRBJ2-7; tentatively, D is TRBD1 (5 bases). The CDR3 runs 14 residues. CDR1 and CDR2 (germline): SGHRS, YFSETQ. The V gene lost 4 bases and the J gene lost 5 bases, with 16 bases spanning the gap. The CDR3 DNA reads TGCGCCAGCAGCCCAGGACAATTTGGGGACGAGCAGTACTTC. As protein: CASSPGQFGDEQYF.

This clonotype was recorded at least ten times. V gene TRBV29-1 combines with J gene TRBJ2-5, with unresolved D. CDR1 is SQVTM and CDR2 is ANQGSEA in the germline V gene. CDR3 length: 12 amino acids. V lost 3 bases and J 2 bases, leaving 7 bases between the germline ends. The CDR3 loop is CSVERNQETQYF. As DNA, the CDR3 is TGCAGCGTTGAGCGGAATCAAGAGACCCAGTACTTC.

The chain is built from TRBV6-1 and TRBJ2-1; TRBD2 is a possible D gene (5 bases). Trimming took off 6 bases at V and 4 bases at J, with 10 bases between the two ends. The length of the CDR3 is 13 residues. Germline V gives CDR1 MNHNS, CDR2 SASEGT. CDR3 amino acids: CASSGNGYNEQFF. The DNA of the CDR3 is TGTGCCAGCAGCGGGAACGGGTACAATGAGCAGTTCTTC.

Ten or more counts support this clonotype. V is TRBV5-1 and J is TRBJ2-2, with a tentative D call TRBD1 (6 bases). The CDR3 runs 15 residues. Looked up from germline, CDR1 is SGHRS and CDR2 is YFSETQ. Trimming shortened V by 4 bases and J by 4 bases, and 14 bases separated the two germline ends. CDR3 amino acids: CASSVGQSGTGELFF. The CDR3 DNA reads TGCGCCAGCAGCGTTGGACAGTCGGGCACCGGGGAGCTGTTTTTT.

There are many counts of this clonotype. The gene calls are TRBV2 and TRBJ2-7; D unresolved. Germline assignment: CDR1 SNHLY and CDR2 FYNNEI. CDR3 length equals 15 residues. Trimming shortened V by 3 bases and J by 0 bases, and 12 bases separated the two germline ends. The CDR3 spells CASSETRGSSYEQYF. Written as DNA, the CDR3 is TGTGCCAGCAGTGAGACCCGCGGTAGCTCCTACGAGCAGTACTTC.

CDR3 bases: TGTGCCAGCTCACCACCGAACGCCCGGAACACCGGGGAGCTGTTTTTT. Translation gives CASSPPNARNTGELFF. The chain uses TRBV18 and TRBJ2-2; D is uncertain. This CDR3 spans 16 amino acids. Trimming stripped 0 bases from V and 1 base from J, with 9 bases between. Germline V CDR1 and CDR2: KGHSH, LQKENI.

The V call is TRBV7-2, the J call TRBJ2-7; D possibly corresponds to TRBD1 (6 bases). Germline CDR1 and CDR2: SGHTA and FQGNSA. The CDR3 is 15 residues long. Trimming removed 4 bases from V and 4 bases from J, with 17 bases in between. Here the CDR3 DNA reads TGTGCCAGCAGCTCAACAGGGTTGGGATCATACGAGCAGTACTTC. Protein product: CASSSTGLGSYEQYF.

J is TRBJ2-1 and V is TRBV12-3 or TRBV12-4; TRBD2 aligns across 13 bases. The CDR3 consists of 15 residues. Trimming at V came to 6 bases and at J to 5 bases, leaving 4 bases not matched to a gene. CDR3 sequence reads: CASRIGLAGDNEQFF. The CDR3 nucleotides are TGTGCCAGCAGAATCGGACTAGCGGGAGACAATGAGCAGTTCTTC.

This chain links TRBV2 with TRBJ2-1; TRBD2 matches at 9 bases. CDR3 length: 16 amino acids. Unmatched junction bases numbered 13, after V lost 7 bases and J lost 6 bases. Looked up from germline, CDR1 is SNHLY and CDR2 is FYNNEI. The DNA for the CDR3 is TGTGCCAGCACCCGTAGCGGGGGAGTTTTCTCCAATGAGCAGTTCTTC. Translation gives CASTRSGGVFSNEQFF.

The chain is built from TRBV12-3 or TRBV12-4 and TRBJ1-1, with D unclear. This CDR3 has 14 amino acids. V was cut by 3 bases and J by 4 bases, with 12 bases left in between. The CDR3 spells CASSLRVRGTEAFF. DNA for the CDR3: TGTGCCAGCAGTTTGAGGGTGAGAGGCACTGAAGCTTTCTTT.

This clonotype was observed a few times. The chain combines TRBV4-2 with TRBJ2-7; 10 bases match TRBD1. The CDR3 totals 19 residues. The germline V gene has CDR1 LGHNA and CDR2 YNFKEQ. V was pared by 4 bases and J by 0 bases, with 15 bases of the junction left unmatched. The CDR3 region is CASSPTRDRGPLSSYEQYF. The CDR3 coding sequence is TGTGCCAGCAGCCCCACCAGGGACAGGGGTCCTTTAAGCTCCTACGAGCAGTACTTC.

This clonotype was observed a few times. V usage is TRBV7-9 and J usage is TRBJ2-2; 9 nucleotides match TRBD1. The CDR3 has 14 residues. V was clipped by 8 bases and J by 3 bases; unmatched bases: 4. Germline V gene sequence: CDR1 SEHNR, CDR2 FQNEAQ (reference sequence). The CDR3 is CASVRTGDTGELFF. CDR3 DNA sequence: TGTGCCAGCGTGAGGACAGGGGACACCGGGGAGCTGTTTTTT.

CDR3 sequence (DNA): TGTGCCAGCAGTTACGGGGCAGGGGTCATGAGGTCCTACGAGCAGTACTTC. Translation: CASSYGAGVMRSYEQYF. This chain links TRBV6-2 or TRBV6-3 with TRBJ2-7; a weak D match, TRBD1 (6 bases). Germline V CDR1 and CDR2: MNHEY, SVGEGT. Trimming removed 2 bases from V and 1 base from J, with 18 bases in between. This CDR3 is built from 17 residues.

This rearrangement joins TRBV11-3 to TRBJ2-7; D uncertain. The CDR3 runs 13 residues. The germline V and J ends were trimmed by 5 bases and 6 bases, with 14 bases remaining between them. Germline CDR1 is SGHNT and CDR2 is YENEEA. CDR3 bases: TGTGCCAGCAGCGCAAGTAGGGTCTCCGAGCAGTACTTC. Its protein product is CASSASRVSEQYF.